Below are 24 T cell receptor beta chains sequenced from a single sample in a study of T cells in Graves' hyperthyroidism and ophthalmopathy (dated by TCRdb to 2018 to 2020). Receptor libraries were prepared by multiplex PCR. The sample was run on an Illumina HiSeq 2000. The TCR beta CDR3 regions were amplified from the RNA transcripts. The TCR CDR3 was subjected to a first round of RT-PCR using the HTBI primer set and the Qiagen OneStep RT-PCR kit. TCRdb trimmed the raw reads at Q25, called clones with MiXCR and kept productive beta chains. Each CDR3 protein appears once, grouped with its most common genes and DNA. The sample yields hundreds of thousands of distinct CDR3 sequences; roughly 15% were counted once. Roughly 13% of the sample is in the top ten clones. The material sequenced was blood. These TCRs come from a man in his late teens or twenties with Graves' ophthalmopathy.

The chain uses TRBV5-4 and TRBJ2-5, with 12 positions matching TRBD1. Losses at the gene ends were 4 bases for V and 5 bases for J; bases not matched to a gene: 6. The germline gives CDR1 SGHNT, CDR2 YYREEE (reference sequence). This CDR3 is built from 15 residues. CDR3 region: CASSPGTGGPETQYF. CDR3 sequence (DNA): TGTGCCAGCAGCCCAGGGACAGGGGGCCCGGAGACCCAGTACTTC. The complete variable domain, with remaining parts taken from reference TRBV5-4 and TRBJ2-5, reads ETGVTQSPTHLIKTRGQQVTLRCSSQSGHNTVSWYQQALGQGPQFIFQYYREEENGRGNFPPRFSGLQFPNYSSELNVNALELDDSALYLCASSPGTGGPETQYFGPGTRLLVL.

This clonotype appeared many times. The J gene is TRBJ1-2, the V gene TRBV11-2; TRBD1 is a possible D gene (5 bases). Germline values: CDR1 SGHAT, CDR2 FQNNGV. Deletions cut 3 bases from V and 2 bases from J, with 13 bases between. The CDR3 is 15 amino acids. CDR3 residues: CASSFGATYNYGYTF. The CDR3 DNA sequence: TGTGCCAGCAGCTTCGGGGCCACATACAACTATGGCTACACCTTC. The complete variable domain, with remaining parts taken from reference TRBV11-2 and TRBJ1-2, reads EAGVAQSPRYKIIEKRQSVAFWCNPISGHATLYWYQQILGQGPKLLIQFQNNGVVDDSQLPKDRFSAERLKGVDSTLKIQPAKLEDSAVYLCASSFGATYNYGYTFGSGTRLTVV.

The chain is built from TRBV6-1 and TRBJ2-2; D is ambiguous. Trimming cost V 7 bases and J 0 bases, with 9 bases left between them. The CDR3 has 14 amino acids. In germline, CDR1 is MNHNS, CDR2 SASEGT. CDR3 residues: CASTGQTNTGELFF. The CDR3 region has the DNA TGTGCCAGCACTGGGCAGACGAACACCGGGGAGCTGTTTTTT.

This clonotype was detected only a few times. The genes are TRBV2 and TRBJ1-6; D is perhaps TRBD1 (6 bases). Looked up from germline, CDR1 is SNHLY and CDR2 is FYNNEI. This CDR3 has 14 residues. V gave up 5 bases and J gave up 7 bases, with 12 bases separating them. The CDR3: CASSKPGANSPLHF. CDR3 nucleotide sequence: TGTGCCAGCAGTAAACCAGGGGCAAATTCACCCCTCCACTTT. Combining the CDR3 with reference TRBV2 and TRBJ1-6 gives the whole variable domain EPEVTQTPSHQVTQMGQEVILRCVPISNHLYFYWYRQILGQKVEFLVSFYNNEISEKSEIFDDQFSVERPDGSNFTLKIRSTKLEDSAMYFCASSKPGANSPLHFGNGTRLTVT.

J is TRBJ1-3 and V is TRBV5-1; D remains unclear. This CDR3 comprises 13 residues. In germline, CDR1 is SGHRS, CDR2 YFSETQ. V was cut by 1 base and J by 1 base, with 3 bases left in between. CDR3 in amino acids: CASSLKSGNTIYF. CDR3 coding DNA: TGCGCCAGCAGCTTGAAATCTGGAAACACCATATATTTT.

This clonotype has ten or more counts. This chain joins TRBV2 and TRBJ1-2; possible D gene TRBD1, 5 bases. The CDR3 loop spans 14 amino acids. The germline V and J ends were trimmed by 4 bases and 5 bases, with 14 bases remaining between them. CDR1 and CDR2 (germline): SNHLY, FYNNEI. The chain's CDR3 is CASSGGRDVYGYTF. The CDR3 nucleotides are TGTGCCAGCAGTGGGGGCAGGGACGTGTATGGCTACACCTTC.

The chain uses TRBV30 and TRBJ1-6, with a tentative D call TRBD1 (6 bases). Germline V gene sequence: CDR1 GTSNPN, CDR2 SVGIG (reference sequence). Between the trimmed V and J ends, which lost 4 bases and 12 bases, there was a span of 16 bases. CDR3 length equals 13 residues. The CDR3 coding sequence is TGTGCCTGGACCGGGGGGGCCAACGGACCCCTCCACTTT. Translating it yields CAWTGGANGPLHF.

This clonotype was observed many times. This chain joins TRBV9 and TRBJ2-7; 10 positions agree with TRBD1. V shed 3 bases, J shed 5 bases, and the junction held 8 bases outside the gene matches. From germline, CDR1 is SGDLS and CDR2 YYNGEE. CDR3 length: 15 amino acids. CDR3 coding DNA: TGTGCCAGCAGCGCTGCGGGACAGGGGCTTAACGAGCAGTACTTC. It specifies CASSAAGQGLNEQYF.

Of note for this clonotype: This may stem from a read error, because a much larger clone lies one nucleotide away. The chain links TRBV20-1 to TRBJ2-5; D remains ambiguous. Germline CDR1 DFQATT, CDR2 SNEGSKA (reference sequence). The CDR3 runs to 11 residues. The CDR3 region has the DNA TGCGGTGCGGTCCTCTCGGGGACCCAGTACTTC. This encodes CGAVLSGTQYF.

This clonotype was counted at least ten times. The chain links TRBV20-1 to TRBJ2-7, with D unresolved. The CDR3 runs to 14 residues. In germline, CDR1 is DFQATT, CDR2 SNEGSKA (reference sequence). Trimming stripped 3 bases from V and 4 bases from J, with 16 bases between. The CDR3 is CSASRPSLWYEQYF. DNA for the CDR3: TGCAGTGCTAGCCGACCGTCCTTATGGTACGAGCAGTACTTC.

The chain links TRBV19 to TRBJ1-6; TRBD1 aligns across 10 bases. The V segment lost 7 bases and the J segment 8 bases; nucleotides outside the gene matches: 2. The V gene's germline CDR1 is LNHDA and CDR2 SQIVND (reference sequence). This CDR3 is built from 13 residues. This chain's CDR3 is CASKDRGYSPLHF. CDR3 sequence (DNA): TGTGCCAGTAAGGACAGGGGGTATTCACCCCTCCACTTT. The complete variable domain, with remaining parts taken from reference TRBV19 and TRBJ1-6, reads DGGITQSPKYLFRKEGQNVTLSCEQNLNHDAMYWYRQDPGQGLRLIYYSQIVNDFQKGDIAEGYSVSREKKESFPLTVTSAQKNPTAFYLCASKDRGYSPLHFGNGTRLTVT.

This clonotype was observed many times. The chain links TRBV13 to TRBJ1-2; D gene unclear. This CDR3 comprises 13 residues. The ends were cut back, 1 base at V and 7 bases at J, with 10 bases in the middle. In germline, CDR1 is PRHDT, CDR2 FYEKMQ (reference sequence). Here the CDR3 DNA reads TGTGCCAGCAGCTTAGTGGCAGAAGGTGGCTACACCTTC. Its translation is CASSLVAEGGYTF.

In its sample, this clonotype was seen many times. V usage is TRBV7-9 and J usage is TRBJ2-7, with a possible D match to TRBD2 (6 bases). CDR1 and CDR2 (germline): SEHNR, FQNEAQ (reference sequence). The CDR3 contains 14 residues. With 5 bases removed from V and 3 bases from J, the gap between germline ends came to 14 bases. CDR3 nucleotides: TGTGCCAGCAGCCTGGACGGGAGCCACTACGAGCAGTACTTC. This codes for CASSLDGSHYEQYF.

This clonotype was detected ten times or more. CDR3 nucleotide sequence: TGTGCCAGCAGTGATGAAGGACTAGATGATCCCTACGAGCAGTACTTC. Translation: CASSDEGLDDPYEQYF. The chain carries TRBV2 and TRBJ2-7; 7 bases match TRBD2. This CDR3 region has 16 residues. V lost 3 bases and J lost 2; bases outside the gene matches: 10. Germline V gene data show CDR1 as SNHLY and CDR2 as FYNNEI.

The table lists this clonotype with a few counts. The chain carries TRBV9 and TRBJ2-7, with D unresolved. Trimming left V 2 bases short and J 2 bases short, with 8 bases between. The length of the CDR3 is 13 residues. The germline V gene has CDR1 SGDLS and CDR2 YYNGEE. CDR3 bases: TGTGCCAGCAGCGTTTCGGGCCCCTACGAGCAGTACTTC. This gives the protein CASSVSGPYEQYF.

This clonotype occurred many times. The V and J genes are TRBV30 and TRBJ2-1; D is unresolved. CDR1 is GTSNPN, CDR2 SVGIG, per germline (reference sequence). Trimming took 0 bases from V and 9 from J, leaving 12 bases between them. CDR3 length: 13 residues. CDR3 residues: CAWSVGLVGEQFF. CDR3 bases: TGTGCCTGGAGTGTAGGTCTAGTGGGTGAGCAGTTCTTC.

This clonotype appeared many times. The chain recombines TRBV12-3 or TRBV12-4 with TRBJ1-4, with a possible D match to TRBD1 (6 bases). V lost 1 base and J 1 base, leaving 10 bases between the germline ends. The CDR3 runs 16 residues. The CDR3 DNA is TGTGCCAGCAGTTTAGGCGGAGGGGGAACTAATGAAAAACTGTTTTTT. It is translated as CASSLGGGGTNEKLFF.

This clonotype was seen repeatedly, ten times or more. V is TRBV3-1 and J is TRBJ2-1; D may match TRBD1 or TRBD2 (5 bases each). Trimming cost V 1 base and J 2 bases, with 12 bases left between them. Germline V lookup: CDR1 LGHDT, CDR2 YNNKEL (reference sequence). CDR3 size: 16 residues. The CDR3 region is CASSQVQEDPYNEQFF. As DNA, the CDR3 is TGTGCCAGCAGCCAAGTACAGGAGGACCCCTACAATGAGCAGTTCTTC.

The chain employs TRBV20-1 and TRBJ2-7; D gene uncertain. Germline V gene sequence: CDR1 DFQATT, CDR2 SNEGSKA (reference sequence). V gave up 1 base and J gave up 0 bases, with 10 bases separating them. The CDR3 length is 14 residues. The CDR3 region is CSARALLSSYEQYF. The CDR3 nucleotides are TGCAGTGCTAGAGCACTACTAAGCTCCTACGAGCAGTACTTC.

This clonotype was observed a few times. V and J are TRBV19 and TRBJ1-2, with 8 bases matching TRBD1. The germline gives CDR1 LNHDA, CDR2 SQIVND (reference sequence). V shed 3 bases and J 5 bases; nucleotides not matched to a gene: 8. The CDR3 loop spans 15 amino acids. The CDR3 spells CASSIGQGLRYGYTF. CDR3 DNA sequence: TGTGCCAGTAGTATTGGACAGGGACTTCGGTATGGCTACACCTTC.

There are many counts of this clonotype. This chain connects TRBV6-6 to TRBJ1-1; 8 bases line up with TRBD1. CDR1 is MNHNY, CDR2 SVGAGI, per germline (reference sequence). The CDR3 is 16 residues long. With 0 bases clipped from V and 0 bases from J, the junction kept 3 bases outside the gene matches. CDR3 region: CASSYSGRGLNTEAFF. The CDR3 region has the DNA TGTGCCAGCAGTTACTCGGGCAGGGGGCTGAACACTGAAGCTTTCTTT.

This sequence joins TRBV4-1 and TRBJ2-7; 8 bases agree with TRBD1. CDR1 MGHRA and CDR2 YSYEKL come from the germline V gene. The J segment lost 1 base and the V segment lost 2 bases, leaving 4 bases of the junction unmatched. This CDR3 is 15 amino acids long. As DNA, the CDR3 is TGCGCCAGCAGCCAAACAGGGGGGTCGTCCTACGAGCAGTACTTC. Translating it yields CASSQTGGSSYEQYF.

The J gene is TRBJ2-7, the V gene TRBV19; no reliable D call. Per germline, CDR1 LNHDA and CDR2 SQIVND (reference sequence). CDR3 length: 14 residues. Trimming removed 3 bases from V and 0 bases from J, with 9 bases in between. The CDR3: CASSMEGISYEQYF. DNA for the CDR3: TGTGCCAGTAGTATGGAAGGGATCTCCTACGAGCAGTACTTC.

This clonotype was observed at least ten times. V usage is TRBV5-1 and J usage is TRBJ2-7, with D possibly TRBD2 on 6 matching bases. Trimming removed 1 base at V and 6 bases at J, with 17 bases between. The CDR3 contains 15 residues. CDR1 is SGHRS and CDR2 is YFSETQ in the germline V gene. For the CDR3, the DNA is TGCGCCAGCAGCTTGTCCCCGGGACTTCCGTCCGAGCAGTACTTC. Its translation: CASSLSPGLPSEQYF.